This T cell receptor (beta chain) was recovered during a study of blood T cell repertoires in COVID-19. On the study more broadly: From T cells, B-cell-depleted T cells, or PBMCs came the material, which was cDNA or gDNA.

There are 14 residues in the CDR3. With 4 bases clipped from V and 6 bases from J, the junction kept 7 bases outside the gene matches. Per the germline V gene, CDR1 is MNHNY and CDR2 is SVGAGI (reference sequence). Measured with immunoSEQ multiplex PCR; TCRdb has only the in-frame clones, and not every one. The data contain approximately 150,000 clones, around 83% of them singletons. This TCR was recovered from a man in his forties with acute or convalescent COVID-19. Input material: peripheral blood. The chain combines TRBV6-6 with TRBJ2-7, with 9 bases aligning to TRBD1. The CDR3 sequence: CASSSPGQGSEQYF. CDR3 sequence (DNA): TGTGCCAGCAGTTCACCGGGACAGGGAAGCGAGCAGTACTTC.